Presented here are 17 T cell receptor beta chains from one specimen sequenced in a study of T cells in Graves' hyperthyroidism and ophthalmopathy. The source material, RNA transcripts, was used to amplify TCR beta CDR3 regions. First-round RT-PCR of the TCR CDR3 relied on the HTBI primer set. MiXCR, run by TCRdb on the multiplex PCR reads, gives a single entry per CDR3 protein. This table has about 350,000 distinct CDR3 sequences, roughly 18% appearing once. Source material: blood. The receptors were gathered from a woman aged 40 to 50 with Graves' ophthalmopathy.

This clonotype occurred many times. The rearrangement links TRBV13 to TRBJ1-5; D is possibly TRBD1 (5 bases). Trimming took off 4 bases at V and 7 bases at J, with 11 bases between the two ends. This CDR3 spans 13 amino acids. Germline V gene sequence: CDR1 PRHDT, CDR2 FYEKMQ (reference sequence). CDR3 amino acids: CASSSGQLQPQHF. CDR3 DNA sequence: TGTGCCAGCAGCTCGGGGCAGTTGCAGCCCCAGCATTTT.

CDR3 sequence reads: CASSIDVQRYQPQHF. As DNA, the CDR3 is TGTGCCAGTAGTATCGATGTACAGCGTTATCAGCCCCAGCATTTT. The V and J genes are TRBV19 and TRBJ1-5; no reliable D call. The CDR3 loop spans 15 amino acids. The V and J ends lost 3 bases and 5 bases respectively, with 14 bases between them. Germline lookup yields CDR1 LNHDA and CDR2 SQIVND (reference sequence).

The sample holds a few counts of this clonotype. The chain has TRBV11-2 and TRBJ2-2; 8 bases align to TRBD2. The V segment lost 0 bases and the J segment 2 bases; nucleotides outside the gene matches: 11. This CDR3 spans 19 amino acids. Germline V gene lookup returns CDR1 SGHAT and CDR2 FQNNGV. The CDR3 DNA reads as TGTGCCAGCAGCTTAGAAGGCGGGACTAGTGGGAGCAACACCGGGGAGCTGTTTTTT. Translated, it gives CASSLEGGTSGSNTGELFF.

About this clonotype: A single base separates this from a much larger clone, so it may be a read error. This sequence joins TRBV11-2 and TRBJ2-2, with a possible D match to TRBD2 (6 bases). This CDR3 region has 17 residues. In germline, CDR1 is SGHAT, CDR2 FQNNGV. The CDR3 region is CASGLRGGEVATGELFF. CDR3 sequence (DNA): TGTGCCAGCGGCTTAAGAGGAGGGGAGGTGGCCACCGGGGAGCTGTTTTTT.

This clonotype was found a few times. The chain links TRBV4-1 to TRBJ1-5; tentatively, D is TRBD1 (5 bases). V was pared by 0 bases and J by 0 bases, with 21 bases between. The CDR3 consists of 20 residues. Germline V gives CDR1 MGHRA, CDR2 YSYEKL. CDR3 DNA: TGCGCCAGCAGCCAAGATCCTAAGGACAAGGAACCTTCTAGCAATCAGCCCCAGCATTTT. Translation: CASSQDPKDKEPSSNQPQHF.

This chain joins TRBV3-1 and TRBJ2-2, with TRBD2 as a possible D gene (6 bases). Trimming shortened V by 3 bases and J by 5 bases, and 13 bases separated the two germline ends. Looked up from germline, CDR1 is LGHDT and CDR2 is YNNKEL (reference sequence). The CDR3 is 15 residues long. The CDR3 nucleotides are TGTGCCAGCAGCCACGGGAGTTTGAGTACCGGGGAGCTGTTTTTT. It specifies CASSHGSLSTGELFF.

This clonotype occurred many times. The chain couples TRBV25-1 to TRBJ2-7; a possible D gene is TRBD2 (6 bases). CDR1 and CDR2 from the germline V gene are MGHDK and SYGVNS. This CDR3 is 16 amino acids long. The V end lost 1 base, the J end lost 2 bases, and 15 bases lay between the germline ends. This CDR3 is CASSESMGEAPYEQYF. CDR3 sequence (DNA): TGTGCCAGCAGTGAATCGATGGGGGAGGCTCCCTACGAGCAGTACTTC.

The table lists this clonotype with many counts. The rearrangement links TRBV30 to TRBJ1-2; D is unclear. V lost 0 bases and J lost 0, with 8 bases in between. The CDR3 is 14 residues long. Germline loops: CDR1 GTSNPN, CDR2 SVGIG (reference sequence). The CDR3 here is CAWSVARTNYGYTF. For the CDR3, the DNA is TGTGCCTGGAGTGTAGCCAGAACTAACTATGGCTACACCTTC.

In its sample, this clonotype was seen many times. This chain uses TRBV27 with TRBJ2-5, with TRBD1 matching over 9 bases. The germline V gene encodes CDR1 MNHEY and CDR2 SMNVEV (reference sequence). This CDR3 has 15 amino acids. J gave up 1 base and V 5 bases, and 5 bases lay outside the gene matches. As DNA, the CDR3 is TGTGCCAGCAGTCCTTGGACAGGGGCCCAAGAGACCCAGTACTTC. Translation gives CASSPWTGAQETQYF.

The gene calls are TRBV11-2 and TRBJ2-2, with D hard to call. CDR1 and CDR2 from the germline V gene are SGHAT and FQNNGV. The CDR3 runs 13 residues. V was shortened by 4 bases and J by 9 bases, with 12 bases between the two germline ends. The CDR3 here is CASSSTSGWELFF. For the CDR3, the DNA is TGTGCCAGCAGCTCCACCTCTGGGTGGGAGCTGTTTTTT.

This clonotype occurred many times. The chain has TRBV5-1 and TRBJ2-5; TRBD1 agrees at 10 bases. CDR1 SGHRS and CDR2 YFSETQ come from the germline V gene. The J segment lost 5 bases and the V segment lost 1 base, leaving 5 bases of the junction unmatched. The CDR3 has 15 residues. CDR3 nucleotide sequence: TGCGCCAGCAGCTTGCCGACAGGGGGCCGGGAGACCCAGTACTTC. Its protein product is CASSLPTGGRETQYF.

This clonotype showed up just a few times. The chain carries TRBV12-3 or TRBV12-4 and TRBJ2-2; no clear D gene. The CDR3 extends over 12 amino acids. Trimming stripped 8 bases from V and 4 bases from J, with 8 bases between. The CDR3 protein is CASLAGTGELFF. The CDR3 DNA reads TGTGCCAGCTTAGCTGGCACCGGGGAGCTGTTTTTT.

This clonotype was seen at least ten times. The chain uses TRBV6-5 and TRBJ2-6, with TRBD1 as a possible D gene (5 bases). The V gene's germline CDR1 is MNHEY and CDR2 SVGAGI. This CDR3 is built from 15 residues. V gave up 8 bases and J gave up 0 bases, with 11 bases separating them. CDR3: CASGAVTSGANVLTF. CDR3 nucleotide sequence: TGTGCCAGCGGGGCTGTTACCTCTGGGGCCAACGTCCTGACTTTC.

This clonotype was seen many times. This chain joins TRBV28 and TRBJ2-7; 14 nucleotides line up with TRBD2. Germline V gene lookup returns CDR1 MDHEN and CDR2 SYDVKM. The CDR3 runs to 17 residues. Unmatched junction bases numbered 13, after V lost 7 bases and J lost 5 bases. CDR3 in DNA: TGTGCCAGCACCCGAAGGGGACTAGCGGGAGTATCCCACGAGCAGTACTTC. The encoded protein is CASTRRGLAGVSHEQYF. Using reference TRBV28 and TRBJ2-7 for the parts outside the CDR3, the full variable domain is DVKVTQSSRYLVKRTGEKVFLECVQDMDHENMFWYRQDPGLGLRLIYFSYDVKMKEKGDIPEGYSVSREKKERFSLILESASTNQTSMYLCASTRRGLAGVSHEQYFGPGTRLTVT.

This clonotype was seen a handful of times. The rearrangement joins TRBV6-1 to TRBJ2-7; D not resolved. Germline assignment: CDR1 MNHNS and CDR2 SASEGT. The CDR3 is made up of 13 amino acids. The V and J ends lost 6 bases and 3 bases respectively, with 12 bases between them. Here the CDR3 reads CASSINTDYEQYF. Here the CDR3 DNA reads TGTGCCAGCAGCATAAATACAGACTACGAGCAGTACTTC.

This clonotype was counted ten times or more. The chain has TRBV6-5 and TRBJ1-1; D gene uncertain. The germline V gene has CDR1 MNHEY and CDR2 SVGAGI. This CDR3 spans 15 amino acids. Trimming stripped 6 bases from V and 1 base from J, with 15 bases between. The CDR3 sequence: CASRTMSKGNTEAFF. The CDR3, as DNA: TGTGCCAGCAGGACGATGAGTAAGGGGAACACTGAAGCTTTCTTT.

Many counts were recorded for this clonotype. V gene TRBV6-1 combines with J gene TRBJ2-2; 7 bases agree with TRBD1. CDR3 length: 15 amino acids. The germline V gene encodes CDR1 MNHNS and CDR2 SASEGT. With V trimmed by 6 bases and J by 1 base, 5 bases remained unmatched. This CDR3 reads CASSPDRRNTGELFF. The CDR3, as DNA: TGTGCCAGCAGCCCGGACAGGCGGAACACCGGGGAGCTGTTTTTT.